This T cell receptor (beta chain) is from a study of patients and donors after allogeneic stem cell transplantation. Using its own MiXCR run on the RT-PCR reads, TCRdb lists one record per CDR3 protein. The table has about a million distinct CDR3 sequences, about 20% seen once. Looked up from germline, CDR1 is SQVTM and CDR2 is ANQGSEA. V was trimmed by 4 bases and J by 0 bases, leaving 13 bases between them. The CDR3 has 15 residues. The sequence derives from a human donor who was either an allogeneic HSCT recipient or a stem cell or donor lymphocyte infusion donor (not recorded which). It is not recorded whose cells these are; they may come from a transplant donor. The chain combines TRBV29-1 with TRBJ2-1, with D hard to call. Specimen: blood, either unsorted or a sorted T cell fraction (not recorded which). As DNA, the CDR3 is TGCAGCGTTGTTGGAGAGAAAAGCTCCTACAATGAGCAGTTCTTC. Protein product: CSVVGEKSSYNEQFF.